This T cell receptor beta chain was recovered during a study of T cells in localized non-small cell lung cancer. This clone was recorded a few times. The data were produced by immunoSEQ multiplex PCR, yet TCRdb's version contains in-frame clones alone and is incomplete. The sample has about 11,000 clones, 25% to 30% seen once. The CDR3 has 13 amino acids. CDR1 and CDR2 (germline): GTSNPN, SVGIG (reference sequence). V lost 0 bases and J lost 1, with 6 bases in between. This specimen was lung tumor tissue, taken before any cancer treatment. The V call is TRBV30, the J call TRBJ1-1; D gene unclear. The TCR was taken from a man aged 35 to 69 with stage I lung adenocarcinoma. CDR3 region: CAWSVSENTEAFF. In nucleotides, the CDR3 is TGTGCCTGGAGTGTATCTGAGAACACTGAAGCTTTCTTT.